These T cell receptor beta chains were read from a single sample in a study of T cell responses to AZD1222 COVID-19 vaccine. The method was immunoSEQ multiplex PCR; TCRdb's version includes in-frame clones alone and lacks a portion of them. The table includes roughly 100,000 clones, approximately 90% detected once. Sequenced material: peripheral blood, taken on day 0 of AZD1222 vaccination. The origin of the receptors is an adult in good health. CDR3s include the opening cysteine and the closing phenylalanine or tryptophan. D genes are given only for firm matches. Expanded clones are given a class, and other clones once, few, many or no size at all.

clone_size	d_call	v_call	j_call	cdr3_length	cdr3_aa
few	.	TRBV30	TRBJ1-1	15	CACHPGGAYNTEAFF
once	.	TRBV7-2	TRBJ1-2	13	CASSPTGDHGYTF
.	.	TRBV19	TRBJ1-2	14	CASSIDLRSRGYTF
.	.	TRBV14	TRBJ1-1	15	CASSQGSPDRGRAFF
.	TRBD1	TRBV7-6	TRBJ2-7	15	CASSRTGTGSYEQYF
.	.	TRBV3-1/TRBV3-2	TRBJ1-1	16	CASSQGQGRGNAEAFF
.	.	TRBV5-6	TRBJ1-2	14	CASRRPFLDYGYTF
.	TRBD2	TRBV3-1/TRBV3-2	TRBJ2-2	18	CASSPPWTSGENTGELFF
.	.	TRBV10-2	TRBJ1-2	12	CASSDPEMKSTF
.	TRBD1	TRBV25-1	TRBJ1-2	14	CASSVTGFDYGYTF
.	.	TRBV11-2	TRBJ2-7	13	CASSLDLPYEQYF
.	.	TRBV5-1	TRBJ2-7	15	CASSLKRQSVYEQYF
.	.	TRBV27	TRBJ2-7	14	CASSPSVQRGLKYF
.	TRBD1	TRBV5-4	TRBJ2-2	15	CASSPWTGNTGELFF
.	.	TRBV2	TRBJ1-2	11	CASTRREGYTF
.	.	TRBV2	TRBJ1-3	15	CASTEGQHSGNTIYF
.	.	TRBV12-5	TRBJ1-2	17	CASGLVVRRGREYGYTF
.	TRBD2	TRBV9	TRBJ2-1	14	CASSVLRGGNEQFF
.	.	TRBV21-1	TRBJ1-2	16	CASSKALDEGFGGYTF
.	TRBD1	TRBV9	TRBJ2-7	16	CASSHRQGAATYEQYF
.	.	TRBV5-4	TRBJ2-7	16	CASSSGTLTGRYEQYF
.	TRBD1	TRBV7-2	TRBJ2-7	15	CASSLVGTGDAEQYF
.	.	TRBV18	TRBJ1-3	19	CASSRNGGDETSSGNTIYF
.	TRBD1	TRBV29-1	TRBJ2-2	16	CSVATPRDRTTGELFF
.	.	TRBV6-5	TRBJ1-1	11	CASSYGREAFF
.	.	TRBV7-9	TRBJ1-2	14	CASSLTGSDYGYTF
.	.	TRBV9	TRBJ2-1	17	CASSVGDRREGSNEQFF
.	TRBD1	TRBV4-3	TRBJ1-1	16	CASSPQGASLYTEAFF
.	.	TRBV12-3/TRBV12-4	TRBJ2-7	13	CASSYNREMGHDF
once	.	TRBV19	TRBJ1-1	13	CASSSTKGTEAFF
.	TRBD2	TRBV4-1	TRBJ2-1	15	CASSTRLAGGNEQFF
.	.	TRBV12-5	TRBJ2-2	14	CASRRMANTGELFF
.	.	TRBV29-1	TRBJ2-3	15	CSVPMGGARADTQYF
.	.	TRBV28	TRBJ1-6	17	CASSYSGGEGINSPLHF
few	.	TRBV6-5	TRBJ2-4	16	CASSSRDGVSKNIQYF
.	.	TRBV6-5	TRBJ2-7	13	CASVPRKTYEQYF
once	TRBD1	TRBV19	TRBJ1-1	15	CASSKETGWNTEAFF
.	.	TRBV7-2	TRBJ1-1	13	CASSRGQNTEAFF
.	.	TRBV18	TRBJ2-7	15	CASSHSGTPSYEQYF
once	.	TRBV20-1	TRBJ2-7	11	CSARHRDEQYF
once	TRBD2	TRBV6-5	TRBJ2-3	15	CASRPVLAGDDTQYF
.	TRBD1	TRBV7-3	TRBJ2-2	13	CASSSTGAGELFF
.	.	TRBV25-1	TRBJ1-2	16	CASSEYVGAGDHGYTF
.	TRBD2	TRBV11-2	TRBJ2-7	15	CASSRRTSGDYEQYF
once	TRBD1	TRBV6-2/TRBV6-3	TRBJ2-1	14	CASSYGQGAFEQFF
.	TRBD2	TRBV30	TRBJ2-3	14	CAWIPSGHTDTQYF
once	TRBD1	TRBV6-5	TRBJ2-2	15	CASPRGQMNTGELFF
once	TRBD2	TRBV5-1	TRBJ2-1	17	CASSSGLAGGTYNEQFF
.	TRBD2	TRBV7-8	TRBJ2-2	20	CASNTGATSGVPSGTGELFF